This T cell receptor (beta chain) came from a study of T cells in Graves' hyperthyroidism and ophthalmopathy. RNA transcripts served as the template for amplifying TCR beta CDR3 regions. First-round RT-PCR with HTBI primers amplified the TCR CDR3 region. MiXCR, applied by TCRdb to the multiplex PCR reads, yields one record per CDR3 protein. The sample consists of more than 250,000 distinct CDR3 sequences, roughly 15% of them appearing once. Every diagnosis used clinical symptoms, serum thyroxine and TRAb, thyroid ultrasound and orbital computed tomography. Germline V lookup: CDR1 SNHLY, CDR2 FYNNEI. The CDR3 runs to 11 residues. V shed 0 bases and J shed 12 bases, with 6 bases lying between them. This clonotype was detected many times.

The sequence was obtained from a woman aged 45-59 years with Graves' hyperthyroidism that later progressed to Graves' ophthalmopathy. Source material: blood. The genes are TRBV2 and TRBJ2-1; unclear D gene. The CDR3 nucleotides read TGTGCCAGCAGTGAAGCAACCGGGCAGTTCTTC. This gives the protein CASSEATGQFF.